This T cell receptor beta chain was identified during a study of T cells after yellow fever vaccination. General study findings and limits: Researchers report a weaker secondary response that nonetheless peaked faster, day 5 versus 15.

This clonotype was detected a few times. The antigen is not known. The germline V and J ends were trimmed by 8 bases and 0 bases, with 11 bases remaining between them. CDR1 is MNHNY, CDR2 SVGAGI, per germline (reference sequence). The CDR3 loop spans 14 amino acids. 5'RACE template switching produced TCR cDNA carrying a universal primer site and UMIs. TCRdb used MiXCR to reprocess the 5' RACE reads, holding one entry per CDR3 protein. The sample shows some 350,000 distinct CDR3 sequences, approximately 4.2% of them seen only once. The sequencing used PBMCs, collected 5 days after the yellow fever booster vaccination. This sequence was found in a man younger than 30 who received the YFV17D yellow fever vaccine. The chain joins TRBV6-6 to TRBJ2-1; D ambiguous. The CDR3 loop reads CASEEPSSYNEQFF. CDR3 coding DNA: TGTGCCAGCGAAGAACCTAGCTCCTACAATGAGCAGTTCTTC.